A selection of T cell receptor beta chains follows, all from one sample in a study of monozygotic twins with cystic fibrosis. Sequenced by immunoSEQ multiplex PCR; TCRdb stores in-frame clones only, minus some. In the table there are some 25,000 clones, 96% of which are singletons. Sequencing used blood. These receptors came from a girl aged 2-10 years with cystic fibrosis. CDR3s include the opening cysteine and the closing phenylalanine or tryptophan. Fields, in order: D gene, J gene, V gene, CDR3 protein, CDR3 DNA. D genes are given only for firm matches.

TRBD2,TRBJ2-1,TRBV5-1,CASRQGRTSASSYNEQFF,TGCGCCAGCCGTCAGGGGAGGACTAGCGCTAGCTCCTACAATGAGCAGTTCTTC
TRBD2,TRBJ2-1,TRBV5-1,CASSPRLAGHYNEQFF,TGCGCCAGCAGCCCCAGACTAGCGGGACACTACAATGAGCAGTTCTTC
-,TRBJ2-6,TRBV27,CASSLTLSVANVLTF,TGTGCCAGCAGTTTAACCTTGTCAGTCGCCAACGTCCTGACTTTC
-,TRBJ2-5,TRBV7-2,CASSTSYQETQYF,TGTGCCAGCAGCACCTCATATCAAGAGACCCAGTACTTC
TRBD1,TRBJ2-6,TRBV27,CASSLPGQHSGANVLTF,TGTGCCAGCAGCCTTCCGGGACAGCACTCTGGGGCCAACGTCCTGACTTTC
-,TRBJ2-7,TRBV7-6,CASSSGEPFYEQYF,TGTGCCAGCAGCTCGGGGGAACCTTTCTACGAGCAGTACTTC
-,TRBJ2-1,TRBV20-1,CSASPLNEQFF,TGCAGTGCTAGCCCGCTCAATGAGCAGTTCTTC
TRBD2,TRBJ2-5,TRBV7-2,CASSSLAGGAETQYF,TGTGCCAGCAGCTCGCTAGCGGGAGGGGCGGAGACCCAGTACTTC
TRBD2,TRBJ2-1,TRBV4-1,CASSQYPGLDGSEQFF,TGCGCCAGCAGCCAATACCCCGGACTAGATGGATCTGAGCAGTTCTTC
-,TRBJ2-1,TRBV29-1,CSVEPTINEQFF,TGCAGCGTTGAACCGACTATCAATGAGCAGTTCTTC
TRBD2,TRBJ2-5,TRBV6-5,CASSYLGTSGRQTQYF,TGTGCCAGCAGTTACCTAGGGACTAGCGGGAGGCAGACCCAGTACTTC
-,TRBJ2-1,TRBV6-1,CASRPLRGGHEQFF,TGTGCCAGCAGACCTCTCCGGGGTGGGCATGAGCAGTTCTTC
-,TRBJ2-3,TRBV7-9,CASSLAASTDTQYF,TGTGCCAGCAGCCTAGCTGCTAGCACAGATACGCAGTATTTT
-,TRBJ1-1,TRBV7-2,CASSLRDTEAFF,TGTGCCAGCAGTCTTCGGGATACTGAAGCTTTCTTT
-,TRBJ2-1,TRBV5-4,CASSPGTQFVLEQFF,TGTGCCAGCAGCCCCGGGACCCAATTTGTGTTGGAGCAGTTCTTC
TRBD2,TRBJ2-1,TRBV27,CASTRGGSSYNEQFF,TGTGCCAGCACCAGAGGCGGGAGCTCCTACAATGAGCAGTTCTTC
TRBD1,TRBJ2-7,TRBV30,CAWSVGTGQYEQYF,TGTGCCTGGAGTGTCGGGACAGGGCAATACGAGCAGTACTTC
TRBD1,TRBJ1-5,TRBV10-3,CAISGGTGPNQPQHF,TGTGCCATCAGCGGAGGGACAGGTCCTAATCAGCCCCAGCATTTT
-,TRBJ1-4,TRBV9,CASSTTGNNEKLFF,TGTGCCAGCAGCACTACGGGGAATAATGAAAAACTGTTTTTT
TRBD2,TRBJ2-1,TRBV9,CASRGTSRNEQFF,TGTGCCAGCAGAGGGACTAGCCGTAATGAGCAGTTCTTC
-,TRBJ1-5,TRBV7-2,CASSPAGDWGYQPQHF,TGTGCCAGCAGTCCGGCAGGGGATTGGGGCTATCAGCCCCAGCATTTT
-,TRBJ2-7,TRBV30,CAWSERTALGQYF,TGTGCCTGGAGTGAGCGGACTGCCCTGGGCCAGTACTTC
-,TRBJ2-6,TRBV5-1,CASSFARSSGANVLTF,TGCGCCAGCAGCTTCGCAAGGAGCTCTGGGGCCAACGTCCTGACTTTC
TRBD1,TRBJ1-2,TRBV19,CASSLGQGNYGYTF,TGTGCCAGTAGTTTAGGACAGGGAAACTATGGCTACACCTTC
TRBD1,TRBJ2-5,TRBV5-6,CASIRTGRGETQYF,TGTGCCAGCATACGGACAGGGCGGGGAGAGACCCAGTACTTC